Listed below are T cell receptor beta chains from one sample, sequenced in a study of CD8 T cell repertoires and HIV-1 epitope variants. Using immunoSEQ multiplex PCR, the repertoire was profiled, and TCRdb retains in-frame clones only, with some absent. The table has more than 4,000 clones, 66% seen once. Antigen specificity for these receptors is unknown. What was sequenced was cultured CD8+ T cells derived from PBMCs. These receptors originate from a male donor with HIV. CDR3s include the opening cysteine and the closing phenylalanine or tryptophan. Not all rows give a size; the values are once, few, many and, for expanded clones, a class.

clone size	V gene	J gene	CDR3 protein
few	TRBV9	TRBJ2-1	CASSVGTSHDNEQFF
once	TRBV4-1	TRBJ1-1	CASSQGGAGGNTEAFF
-	TRBV13	TRBJ1-2	CASSLGRDYGYTF
once	TRBV11-2	TRBJ2-2	CASSPLAGVSGELFF
-	TRBV5-4	TRBJ2-1	CASTLGTSNEQFF
-	TRBV7-8	TRBJ2-2	CASSISRTGVNTGELFF
-	TRBV29-1	TRBJ1-1	CSVGRPGNTEAFF
few	TRBV5-4	TRBJ2-1	CASSLMVDNEQFF
-	TRBV27	TRBJ1-2	CASSATGGFGGYTF
-	TRBV10-1	TRBJ2-1	CASSESGGHEQFF
-	TRBV19	TRBJ1-1	CASSTLGVSTEAFF
few	TRBV4-3	TRBJ2-2	CASSQVPFRGGAGELFF
-	TRBV28	TRBJ1-2	CASSPEVGSNYGYTF
few	TRBV7-6	TRBJ2-1	CASSSTRQGALNEQFF
-	TRBV9	TRBJ2-7	CASSVEGSYEQYF
-	TRBV9	TRBJ1-2	CASSAPQGGYTF
-	TRBV15	TRBJ1-1	CATSAHPTGPEAFF
-	TRBV27	TRBJ2-7	CASSSPGQVNYEQYF
-	TRBV9	TRBJ2-7	CASSETGDGTYEQYF
-	TRBV11-2	TRBJ2-3	CASSRGNPRTDTQYF
-	TRBV15	TRBJ1-5	CATSRDRRGNQPQHF
-	TRBV27	TRBJ2-1	CASSLDTYYNEQFF
few	TRBV9	TRBJ2-2	CASSVGGGELFF
-	TRBV14	TRBJ1-4	CASSQHAGMGEKLFF
-	TRBV7-2	TRBJ1-2	CASSQDPPDLDYGYTF
-	TRBV25-1	TRBJ2-1	CASSEETINEQFF
-	TRBV28	TRBJ2-7	CASSLKGSYEQYF
once	TRBV19	TRBJ2-7	CASSSLAGGNEQYF
-	TRBV6-5	TRBJ2-2	CASSYLTGVGELFF
-	TRBV9	TRBJ2-1	CASSGSPFPTSGGPWSYNEQFF
-	TRBV2	TRBJ2-5	CASSEAHGETQYF
once	TRBV5-4	TRBJ2-6	CASSWSGLEVAGANVLTF
-	TRBV27	TRBJ2-2	CASSSARLAGLTGELFF
few	TRBV30	TRBJ1-5	CAWSSGTDADFYQPQHF
-	TRBV28	TRBJ1-4	CASTASDRRRKLFF
-	TRBV28	TRBJ1-2	CASSLGGMFSYGYTF
-	TRBV4-3	TRBJ2-7	CASSQDRTPAYEQYF
-	TRBV9	TRBJ1-2	CASSVAALDYGYTF
-	TRBV5-4	TRBJ2-7	CASSQTGVNEQYF
-	TRBV7-9	TRBJ2-7	CASSDGQGLRYEQYF
-	TRBV9	TRBJ2-3	CASSVFGAADTQYF
-	TRBV5-4	TRBJ1-1	CASSLGRGDRVTEAFF
-	TRBV7-9	TRBJ1-2	CASSLVGQTNYGYTF
-	TRBV13	TRBJ1-1	CASSHGTGAGNTEAFF
-	TRBV28	TRBJ2-7	CASSFTGTYEQYF